These 19 T cell receptor beta chains were all obtained from the same sample, sequenced in a study of identical twins. TCRdb called the 5' RACE reads again in MiXCR, with one record for every CDR3 protein. The table lists approximately 260,000 distinct CDR3 sequences, around an eighth of them singletons. The sample consisted of memory (CD45RO+) T cells sorted from blood. The receptors originated from a woman between 18 and 30 years old in good health.

CDR3 nucleotide sequence: TGTGCCAGCAGTTACTCTGTGACTAGCCCACTCGCAGCCTACGAGCAGTACTTC. Translation: CASSYSVTSPLAAYEQYF. The rearrangement links TRBV6-2 or TRBV6-3 to TRBJ2-7, with 7 bases fitting TRBD2. The CDR3 sequence is 18 residues long. In germline, CDR1 is MNHEY, CDR2 SVGEGT. The V segment lost 0 bases and the J segment 2 bases; nucleotides outside the gene matches: 13.

CDR3 coding DNA: TGCAGTGCCGCACGCCGGCAGGGTGGTAACGCAGATACGCAGTATTTT. Translation gives CSAARRQGGNADTQYF. This chain connects TRBV20-1 to TRBJ2-3; possibly TRBD1 for D (5 bases). The CDR3 is 16 amino acids. Germline assignment: CDR1 DFQATT and CDR2 SNEGSKA (reference sequence). Trimming removed 6 bases from V and 4 bases from J, with 23 bases in between.

The table lists this clonotype with many counts. The chain recombines TRBV6-6 with TRBJ2-7, with D perhaps TRBD1 (5 bases). The germline V and J ends were trimmed by 6 bases and 2 bases, with 8 bases remaining between them. Germline V gene data show CDR1 as MNHNY and CDR2 as SVGAGI (reference sequence). The CDR3 totals 12 residues. The CDR3 region has the DNA TGTGCCAGCAGCCCGACAGCCTACGAGCAGTACTTC. It specifies CASSPTAYEQYF.

The chain employs TRBV20-1 and TRBJ1-2; a weak D match, TRBD1 (6 bases). Per the germline V gene, CDR1 is DFQATT and CDR2 is SNEGSKA (reference sequence). Trimming removed 6 bases from V and 6 bases from J, with 20 bases in between. CDR3 length: 14 residues. In DNA, the CDR3 is TGCAGTGCCAGTGCGACAGGAGGGGGGGATGGCTACACCTTC. The encoded protein is CSASATGGGDGYTF.

Ten or more counts support this clonotype. This chain connects TRBV20-1 to TRBJ1-1, with 8 bases that match TRBD1. V gave up 7 bases and J gave up 8 bases; unmatched junction bases: 15. CDR3 length: 14 amino acids. The germline CDR1 and CDR2 sequences are DFQATT and SNEGSKA (reference sequence). CDR3 sequence: CSVQIPGGASEAFF. CDR3 bases: TGCAGTGTTCAAATTCCAGGGGGCGCGTCGGAAGCTTTCTTT.

The chain is built from TRBV12-3 or TRBV12-4 and TRBJ2-3; TRBD2 aligns across 8 bases. V shed 6 bases and J 4 bases; nucleotides not matched to a gene: 6. This CDR3 comprises 14 residues. Here the CDR3 reads CASRPSGGSDTQYF. CDR3 DNA: TGTGCCAGCAGGCCTTCGGGGGGGTCAGATACGCAGTATTTT.

The table lists this clonotype with a few counts. V is TRBV2 and J is TRBJ2-2; D ambiguous. Trimming took off 8 bases at V and 2 bases at J, with 12 bases between the two ends. The CDR3 has 14 amino acids. Germline V gives CDR1 SNHLY, CDR2 FYNNEI. This CDR3 is CASCLELNTGELFF. The CDR3 DNA follows: TGTGCCAGCTGTCTGGAACTAAACACCGGGGAGCTGTTTTTT. Together with reference TRBV2 and TRBJ2-2, the CDR3 gives the full variable domain: EPEVTQTPSHQVTQMGQEVILRCVPISNHLYFYWYRQILGQKVEFLVSFYNNEISEKSEIFDDQFSVERPDGSNFTLKIRSTKLEDSAMYFCASCLELNTGELFFGEGSRLTVL.

This clonotype was counted a few times. The rearrangement links TRBV5-1 to TRBJ2-2; D not certain. CDR1 and CDR2 (germline): SGHRS, YFSETQ. Trimming took off 0 bases at V and 7 bases at J, with 13 bases between the two ends. The CDR3 contains 15 residues. Written as DNA, the CDR3 is TGCGCCAGCAGCTTGGGTGGCAGAGTCCGCGGGGAGCTGTTTTTT. Its translation is CASSLGGRVRGELFF.

This clonotype showed up just a few times. The genes are TRBV20-1 and TRBJ2-4; 13 positions match TRBD2. Losses at the gene ends were 5 bases for V and 8 bases for J; bases not matched to a gene: 9. This CDR3 is 15 amino acids long. Germline loops: CDR1 DFQATT, CDR2 SNEGSKA (reference sequence). DNA of the CDR3: TGCAGTGCTGAACCGGGACTAGCGGGAAGAGACATTCAGTACTTC. This gives the protein CSAEPGLAGRDIQYF.

This clonotype appeared many times. The chain employs TRBV3-1 and TRBJ2-2; TRBD2 matches 8 bases. After removal of 2 bases from V and 1 base from J, the junction contained 0 bases not matched to a gene. CDR3 length equals 15 residues. Germline V lookup: CDR1 LGHDT, CDR2 YNNKEL (reference sequence). The CDR3 region has the DNA TGTGCCAGCAGCCAAACTAGCGGGAACACCGGGGAGCTGTTTTTT. Translating gives CASSQTSGNTGELFF.

This clonotype turned up a few times. J is TRBJ2-5 and V is TRBV20-1, with D hard to call. This CDR3 is 12 amino acids long. Trimming shortened V by 0 bases and J by 1 base, and 3 bases separated the two germline ends. The germline gives CDR1 DFQATT, CDR2 SNEGSKA (reference sequence). The CDR3 DNA sequence: TGCAGTGCTAGAGAGGTCCAAGAGACCCAGTACTTC. Translated: CSAREVQETQYF.

CDR3 nucleotides: TGTGCCAGCAGCTCTTTTGGGGGGCGAGCAGATACGCAGTATTTT. It codes for CASSSFGGRADTQYF. The genes are TRBV7-9 and TRBJ2-3; D is possibly TRBD1 or TRBD2 (6 bases each). From germline, CDR1 is SEHNR and CDR2 FQNEAQ (reference sequence). There are 15 residues in the CDR3. Trimming took off 4 bases at V and 4 bases at J, with 15 bases between the two ends.

The chain joins TRBV5-6 to TRBJ2-7; D possibly corresponds to TRBD2 (7 bases). The germline V gene encodes CDR1 SGHDT and CDR2 YYEEEE. V was cut by 9 bases and J by 2 bases, with 15 bases left in between. The CDR3 is made up of 13 amino acids. CDR3 sequence reads: CAMRAGGPYEQYF. The CDR3 bases are TGTGCCATGAGAGCCGGGGGGCCCTACGAGCAGTACTTC.

This clonotype was recorded a few times. The gene calls are TRBV3-1 and TRBJ1-1; perhaps TRBD1 as D (5 bases). The V end lost 1 base, the J end lost 6 bases, and 12 bases lay between the germline ends. Germline lookup yields CDR1 LGHDT and CDR2 YNNKEL (reference sequence). CDR3 length: 14 residues. In nucleotides, the CDR3 is TGTGCCAGCAGCCAAGGGCAGGGAGGCGCTGAAGCTTTCTTT. Residues: CASSQGQGGAEAFF. Full variable domain (outside the CDR3, taken from reference TRBV3-1 and TRBJ1-1): DTAVSQTPKYLVTQMGNDKSIKCEQNLGHDTMYWYKQDSKKFLKIMFSYNNKELIINETVPNRFSPKSPDKAHLNLHINSLELGDSAVYFCASSQGQGGAEAFFGQGTRLTVV.

This clonotype appeared many times. The chain employs TRBV5-1 and TRBJ2-7, with TRBD1 identical over 8 bases. V trimming: 1 base; J trimming: 3 bases; junction bases outside the gene matches: 6. This CDR3 has 15 residues. The germline CDR1 and CDR2 sequences are SGHRS and YFSETQ. This CDR3 reads CASSLSSGTGYEQYF. CDR3 bases: TGCGCCAGCAGCTTGAGCTCCGGGACAGGCTACGAGCAGTACTTC.

The CDR3 DNA reads TGTGCCAGCAGCCCCGGGGACAGGGCTAATTCACCCCTCCACTTT. The encoded protein is CASSPGDRANSPLHF. V is TRBV3-1 and J is TRBJ1-6, with 9 nucleotides matching TRBD1. This CDR3 has 15 residues. V shed 4 bases, J shed 6 bases, and the junction held 4 bases outside the gene matches. The germline V gene has CDR1 LGHDT and CDR2 YNNKEL (reference sequence). Full variable domain (rest looked up from reference TRBV3-1 and TRBJ1-6): DTAVSQTPKYLVTQMGNDKSIKCEQNLGHDTMYWYKQDSKKFLKIMFSYNNKELIINETVPNRFSPKSPDKAHLNLHINSLELGDSAVYFCASSPGDRANSPLHFGNGTRLTVT.

The chain uses TRBV6-5 and TRBJ2-1; possibly TRBD2 for D (6 bases). Germline assignment: CDR1 MNHEY and CDR2 SVGAGI. V was cut by 2 bases and J by 5 bases, with 25 bases left in between. CDR3 length: 19 amino acids. The CDR3 coding sequence is TGTGCCAGCAGTTACACCCAGTACCTTAGGGGAGGTCGGGACAATGAGCAGTTCTTC. It translates to CASSYTQYLRGGRDNEQFF.

The table lists this clonotype with a few counts. This chain joins TRBV7-8 and TRBJ1-5; the D gene is possibly TRBD1 (5 bases). CDR3 length: 14 amino acids. With 6 bases removed from V and 6 bases from J, the gap between germline ends came to 15 bases. Looked up from germline, CDR1 is SGHVS and CDR2 is FQNEAQ. The CDR3 coding sequence is TGTGCCAGCAGTAATCAGGGTCGGGGTCAGCCCCAGCATTTT. Translation gives CASSNQGRGQPQHF. The full variable domain, completed using reference TRBV7-8 and TRBJ1-5, is GAGVSQSPRYKVAKRGQDVALRCDPISGHVSLFWYQQALGQGPEFLTYFQNEAQLDKSGLPSDRFFAERPEGSVSTLKIQRTQQEDSAVYLCASSNQGRGQPQHFGDGTRLSIL.

The genes are TRBV12-3 or TRBV12-4 and TRBJ2-1; D not resolved. The CDR3 spans 12 residues. With 4 bases removed from V and 9 bases from J, the gap between germline ends came to 10 bases. CDR3 nucleotide sequence: TGTGCCAGCAGTTCCTCTCGGCTTGAGCAGTTCTTC. Translation gives CASSSSRLEQFF.